This T cell receptor (beta chain) was recorded in a study of cytomegalovirus exposure and HLA in healthy donors. The PCR made use of 60 Vbeta and 13 Jbeta primers. Generated by immunoSEQ multiplex PCR, the TCRdb table keeps only in-frame clones and is missing some. Found here are about 100,000 clones, more than 65% of them singletons; the top ten hold 0.9% to 1.5%. This clone appeared once. The CDR3 loop spans 14 amino acids. J lost 1 base, V lost 5 bases, and 3 bases had no gene match. CDR1 and CDR2 from the germline V gene are MRHNA and SNTAGT. The sequenced sample consisted of PBMCs. The V and J genes are TRBV6-4 and TRBJ2-3; 7 bases align to TRBD2. The receptor was derived from a woman under 30 in good health and CMV-seronegative. CDR3 DNA: TGTGCCAGCAGTACTGGGGGGGGCACAGATACGCAGTATTTT. Translated: CASSTGGGTDTQYF.